The next 29 T cell receptor beta chains were all read from a single sample in a study of blood T cell repertoires in COVID-19. Some clones are missing from TCRdb's copy, which holds only in-frame ones; the method was immunoSEQ multiplex PCR. The top ten hold about 5% of the sample, which has about 160,000 clones, approximately 92% seen once. Sequencing was carried out using peripheral blood. Every receptor here comes from a woman in her fifties or sixties with acute or convalescent COVID-19.

This chain links TRBV5-1 with TRBJ2-7, with 8 bases aligning to TRBD1. This CDR3 comprises 14 residues. The germline V gene has CDR1 SGHRS and CDR2 YFSETQ. Unmatched junction bases numbered 6, after V lost 4 bases and J lost 3 bases. The CDR3 here is CASSPYGQGYEQYF. CDR3 DNA sequence: TGCGCCAGCAGCCCGTATGGACAGGGCTACGAGCAGTACTTC.

This clone was seen once. The gene calls are TRBV25-1 and TRBJ2-1; maybe TRBD2 (7 bases). There are 14 residues in the CDR3. Germline CDR1 and CDR2: MGHDK and SYGVNS. The V gene lost 4 bases and the J gene lost 9 bases, with 16 bases spanning the gap. This CDR3 reads CASSGFGRGSEQFF. For the CDR3, the DNA is TGTGCCAGCAGTGGGTTTGGGAGGGGGAGTGAGCAGTTCTTC.

V is TRBV2 and J is TRBJ1-1; D is perhaps TRBD1 (5 bases). V lost 6 bases and J lost 1, with 9 bases in between. Germline V gene sequence: CDR1 SNHLY, CDR2 FYNNEI. The CDR3 contains 13 residues. This chain's CDR3 is CASSLGQNTEAFF. CDR3 DNA sequence: TGTGCCAGCAGCCTTGGACAGAACACTGAAGCTTTCTTT.

This chain links TRBV20-1 with TRBJ2-1; a possible D gene is TRBD2 (6 bases). Looked up from germline, CDR1 is DFQATT and CDR2 is SNEGSKA (reference sequence). Trimming pared 3 bases from V and 0 bases from J, leaving 15 bases between. This CDR3 has 16 residues. CDR3 DNA: TGCAGTGCTAGTGCCGGGAGTACCTACTCCTACAATGAGCAGTTCTTC. This encodes CSASAGSTYSYNEQFF.

The V call is TRBV9, the J call TRBJ1-2; TRBD1 agrees at 8 bases. The CDR3 covers 14 residues. Germline V gene lookup returns CDR1 SGDLS and CDR2 YYNGEE. The V segment lost 3 bases and the J segment 8 bases; nucleotides outside the gene matches: 9. CDR3 sequence: CASSGQGARGGYTF. The DNA for the CDR3 is TGTGCCAGCAGCGGCCAGGGGGCGCGGGGCGGCTACACCTTC.

The chain is built from TRBV28 and TRBJ1-1, with a possible D match to TRBD1 (5 bases). The CDR3 has 14 amino acids. The germline V gene has CDR1 MDHEN and CDR2 SYDVKM. Deletions cut 3 bases from V and 0 bases from J, with 8 bases between. Written as DNA, the CDR3 is TGTGCCAGCAGTTTCGGGGGGGTGAACACTGAAGCTTTCTTT. It codes for CASSFGGVNTEAFF.

The V and J genes are TRBV19 and TRBJ1-5; the D is unclear. Germline CDR1 is LNHDA and CDR2 is SQIVND (reference sequence). The ends were cut back, 0 bases at V and 5 bases at J, with 5 bases in the middle. The CDR3 extends over 13 amino acids. The CDR3, as DNA: TGTGCCAGTAGTATAGATATAGATCAGCCCCAGCATTTT. It codes for CASSIDIDQPQHF.

This sequence joins TRBV30 and TRBJ2-2; D possibly corresponds to TRBD2 (6 bases). The V gene's germline CDR1 is GTSNPN and CDR2 SVGIG (reference sequence). There are 14 residues in the CDR3. Trimming stripped 1 base from V and 8 bases from J, with 14 bases between. The CDR3 here is CAWSDIGTAGELFF. CDR3 DNA: TGTGCCTGGAGTGACATTGGGACTGCTGGGGAGCTGTTTTTT.

This chain links TRBV13 with TRBJ2-3, with 10 bases fitting TRBD2. This CDR3 region has 15 residues. CDR1 and CDR2 (germline): PRHDT, FYEKMQ (reference sequence). V trimming: 3 bases; J trimming: 1 base; junction bases outside the gene matches: 1. CDR3 sequence reads: CASSFLAGGTDTQYF. The CDR3 nucleotides read TGTGCCAGCAGCTTTCTAGCGGGGGGCACAGATACGCAGTATTTT.

The chain links TRBV20-1 to TRBJ1-5; 7 nucleotides align to TRBD1. Unmatched junction bases numbered 7, after V lost 3 bases and J lost 5 bases. CDR3 size: 14 residues. The germline CDR1 and CDR2 sequences are DFQATT and SNEGSKA (reference sequence). The CDR3 bases are TGCAGTGCTAGTCCCGGGACAGTCTATCAGCCCCAGCATTTT. Protein sequence: CSASPGTVYQPQHF.

This chain uses TRBV5-1 with TRBJ1-1; D possibly corresponds to TRBD1 (6 bases). The length of the CDR3 is 16 residues. CDR1 SGHRS and CDR2 YFSETQ come from the germline V gene. V dropped 4 bases and J dropped 2 bases, with 18 bases sitting between them. CDR3 nucleotides: TGCGCCAGCAGCCTGGGGGCACTCCTTTTCAACACTGAAGCTTTCTTT. Protein sequence: CASSLGALLFNTEAFF.

The rearrangement uses TRBV9 and TRBJ2-2; unclear D gene. Germline CDR1 reads SGDLS; CDR2 reads YYNGEE. The CDR3 is 15 amino acids. Trimming left V 0 bases short and J 1 base short, with 7 bases between. The DNA of the CDR3 is TGTGCCAGCAGCGTAGCTACTCAGAACACCGGGGAGCTGTTTTTT. The encoded protein is CASSVATQNTGELFF.

The CDR3 region is CASSSGGREKLFF. CDR3 sequence (DNA): TGTGCCAGCAGTTCAGGGGGAAGGGAAAAACTGTTTTTT. The rearrangement links TRBV12-3 or TRBV12-4 to TRBJ1-4; 7 nucleotides align to TRBD1. V shed 4 bases and J 8 bases; nucleotides not matched to a gene: 4. The CDR3 spans 13 residues.

CDR3 sequence: CASSSDRAVGNQPQHF. Written as DNA, the CDR3 is TGTGCCAGCAGCTCAGACAGGGCTGTTGGCAATCAGCCCCAGCATTTT. The chain joins TRBV2 to TRBJ1-5; TRBD1 matches at 7 bases. V lost 6 bases and J lost 2; bases outside the gene matches: 10. Per the germline V gene, CDR1 is SNHLY and CDR2 is FYNNEI. The CDR3 has 16 amino acids.

The chain combines TRBV11-2 with TRBJ2-3; D possibly corresponds to TRBD1 (6 bases). Trimming took off 3 bases at V and 5 bases at J, with 9 bases between the two ends. From germline, CDR1 is SGHAT and CDR2 FQNNGV. The CDR3 totals 13 residues. CDR3 sequence: CASSLTQGDTQYF. In DNA form, the CDR3 reads TGTGCCAGCAGCTTGACACAGGGAGATACGCAGTATTTT. The full variable domain, its missing parts supplied by reference TRBV11-2 and TRBJ2-3, is EAGVAQSPRYKIIEKRQSVAFWCNPISGHATLYWYQQILGQGPKLLIQFQNNGVVDDSQLPKDRFSAERLKGVDSTLKIQPAKLEDSAVYLCASSLTQGDTQYFGPGTRLTVL.

In its sample, this clone was seen once. The chain links TRBV15 to TRBJ2-3, with 12 bases lining up with TRBD1. V dropped 8 bases and J dropped 1; count of bases not matched to a gene: 1. Germline CDR1 LNHNV, CDR2 YYDKDF (reference sequence). There are 14 residues in the CDR3. The CDR3 here is CATGDRGRTDTQYF. DNA of the CDR3: TGTGCCACCGGGGACAGGGGGCGCACAGATACGCAGTATTTT. Supplemented by reference TRBV15 and TRBJ2-3, the full variable domain reads DAMVIQNPRYQVTQFGKPVTLSCSQTLNHNVMYWYQQKSSQAPKLLFHYYDKDFNNEADTPDNFQSRRPNTSFCFLDIRSPGLGDTAMYLCATGDRGRTDTQYFGPGTRLTVL.

The chain couples TRBV2 to TRBJ1-1; D remains unclear. Trimming stripped 2 bases from V and 1 base from J, with 5 bases between. The CDR3 spans 13 residues. Germline CDR1 SNHLY, CDR2 FYNNEI. This chain's CDR3 is CASSEIGNTEAFF. CDR3 bases: TGTGCCAGCAGTGAAATCGGGAACACTGAAGCTTTCTTT.

The chain is built from TRBV28 and TRBJ1-2; TRBD1 aligns across 10 bases. Germline-derived CDR1 and CDR2 are MDHEN and SYDVKM. The CDR3 sequence is 15 residues long. J lost 5 bases, V lost 8 bases, and 11 bases had no gene match. In DNA form, the CDR3 reads TGTGCCAGCGGTCTTCAGGGACAGGGGCGATATGGCTACACCTTC. As protein: CASGLQGQGRYGYTF.

This rearrangement joins TRBV5-1 to TRBJ1-1; unclear D gene. The CDR3 sequence is 14 residues long. The germline V gene has CDR1 SGHRS and CDR2 YFSETQ. V shed 0 bases and J shed 4 bases, with 10 bases lying between them. CDR3 coding DNA: TGCGCCAGCAGCTTGGAAGTGAGCGTCACTGAAGCTTTCTTT. It yields the protein CASSLEVSVTEAFF.

The V call is TRBV5-4, the J call TRBJ1-2; tentatively, D is TRBD1 (6 bases). The CDR3 has 15 amino acids. Germline values: CDR1 SGHNT, CDR2 YYREEE (reference sequence). V was trimmed by 4 bases and J by 4 bases, leaving 17 bases between them. DNA for the CDR3: TGTGCCAGCAGCCAGGTGGGGGGGCCAGGCTATGGCTACACCTTC. Protein product: CASSQVGGPGYGYTF.

CDR3 nucleotides: TGCGCCAGCAGCTTGGTTCTAGCGGGGGACCAAGAGACCCAGTACTTC. Translated: CASSLVLAGDQETQYF. The gene calls are TRBV5-1 and TRBJ2-5; 10 bases fit TRBD2. This CDR3 spans 16 amino acids. J gave up 0 bases and V 0 bases, and 2 bases lay outside the gene matches. CDR1 SGHRS and CDR2 YFSETQ come from the germline V gene.

In DNA, the CDR3 is TGTGCCAGCAGCTCATCTAGCGCTAGCACAGATACGCAGTATTTT. Translating gives CASSSSSASTDTQYF. The V and J genes are TRBV7-3 and TRBJ2-3, with D perhaps matching TRBD2 (6 bases). This CDR3 has 15 residues. V was clipped by 4 bases and J by 0 bases, with 11 bases between them. CDR1 is SGHTA, CDR2 FQGTGA, per germline. Looking up the rest from reference TRBV7-3 and TRBJ2-3 gives the full variable domain: GAGVSQTPSNKVTEKGKYVELRCDPISGHTALYWYRQSLGQGPEFLIYFQGTGAADDSGLPNDRFFAVRPEGSVSTLKIQRTERGDSAVYLCASSSSSASTDTQYFGPGTRLTVL.

On this clone itself: Other DNA sequences of this sample code for an identical CDR3. This chain uses TRBV27 with TRBJ2-2; 7 bases line up with TRBD1. Germline CDR1 MNHEY, CDR2 SMNVEV (reference sequence). The CDR3 runs 13 residues. Germline trimming cut 5 bases from V and 5 bases from J; bases unmatched to any gene: 2. CDR3 DNA sequence: TGTGCCAGCAGTCTACAGGGGACCGGGGAGCTGTTTTTT. It encodes CASSLQGTGELFF.

The chain uses TRBV19 and TRBJ1-1; D gene ambiguous. V gave up 9 bases and J gave up 1 base, with 21 bases separating them. Germline values: CDR1 LNHDA, CDR2 SQIVND (reference sequence). This CDR3 has 16 amino acids. The CDR3: CASSGFLGTRNTEAFF. In nucleotides, the CDR3 is TGTGCCAGCTCCGGATTTTTGGGCACAAGGAACACTGAAGCTTTCTTT.

V is TRBV7-8 and J is TRBJ2-5; D unresolved. The CDR3 contains 11 residues. The ends were cut back, 6 bases at V and 4 bases at J, with 6 bases in the middle. CDR1 and CDR2 (germline): SGHVS, FQNEAQ. DNA of the CDR3: TGTGCCAGCAGTCCCATAGAGACCCAGTACTTC. The encoded protein is CASSPIETQYF.

The genes are TRBV13 and TRBJ1-1; no clear D. Germline assignment: CDR1 PRHDT and CDR2 FYEKMQ (reference sequence). The CDR3 spans 15 residues. V was cut by 1 base and J by 1 base, with 10 bases left in between. CDR3: CASSLDVRKNTEAFF. CDR3 DNA: TGTGCCAGCAGCTTAGACGTCAGGAAGAACACTGAAGCTTTCTTT.

The chain employs TRBV5-1 and TRBJ2-2; weak D call: TRBD2 (5 bases). V was trimmed by 2 bases and J by 7 bases, leaving 18 bases between them. CDR1 SGHRS and CDR2 YFSETQ come from the germline V gene. The CDR3 spans 16 residues. The CDR3 region is CASSFGRGPLSGELFF. DNA of the CDR3: TGCGCCAGCAGCTTTGGTCGAGGGCCCCTTAGCGGGGAGCTGTTTTTT.

V and J are TRBV30 and TRBJ2-1; D unresolved. This CDR3 is built from 16 residues. V lost 2 bases and J lost 0, with 14 bases in between. The germline V gene has CDR1 GTSNPN and CDR2 SVGIG (reference sequence). The CDR3 DNA reads TGTGCCTGGAGTCGTTCGTATGTGAGCTCCTACAATGAGCAGTTCTTC. This translates into CAWSRSYVSSYNEQFF.

This chain connects TRBV7-3 to TRBJ2-3, with a weak D call TRBD1 (6 bases). Trimming left V 2 bases short and J 3 bases short, with 12 bases between. This CDR3 region has 15 residues. Germline values: CDR1 SGHTA, CDR2 FQGTGA. This CDR3 is CASSLGAGDTDTQYF. The CDR3, as DNA: TGTGCCAGCAGCTTAGGAGCAGGGGATACAGATACGCAGTATTTT.